Presented here are 18 T cell receptor beta chains from one specimen sequenced in a study of shared clonotypes between healthy human individuals. Using immunoSEQ multiplex PCR, the repertoire was profiled, and TCRdb retains in-frame clones only, with some absent. Altogether 500,000 or so clones are present, 90% to 97% being singletons, with the ten largest covering 0.064%. Sequencing input: naive CD4+ T cells sorted from blood. Subset noted: CD45RA+ positively selected. The receptors were gathered from a young woman in good health.

V and J are TRBV4-1 and TRBJ2-3; TRBD2 matches at 8 bases. Germline CDR1 is MGHRA and CDR2 is YSYEKL. Losses at the gene ends were 4 bases for V and 4 bases for J; bases not matched to a gene: 10. CDR3 length equals 16 residues. The CDR3 nucleotides are TGCGCCAGCAGCCCCGGGACTAGGGGATCTCCAGATACGCAGTATTTT. Its translation is CASSPGTRGSPDTQYF.

The chain joins TRBV6-5 to TRBJ1-1; the D is unclear. CDR1 is MNHEY, CDR2 SVGAGI, per germline. The CDR3 loop spans 15 amino acids. V lost 2 bases, J lost 4 bases, and 14 bases lay in between. The CDR3 coding sequence is TGTGCCAGCAGTTACGATGAGACAAGGACCACTGAAGCTTTCTTT. This gives the protein CASSYDETRTTEAFF.

The chain joins TRBV7-9 to TRBJ1-5; TRBD1 matches 11 bases. After removal of 5 bases from V and 2 bases from J, the junction contained 5 bases not matched to a gene. CDR1 and CDR2 from the germline V gene are SEHNR and FQNEAQ (reference sequence). This CDR3 has 16 residues. The CDR3 region has the DNA TGTGCCAGCAGCGCGGGACAGGGGGAGCGCAATCAGCCCCAGCATTTT. Translating gives CASSAGQGERNQPQHF. The full variable domain, in which reference TRBV7-9 and TRBJ1-5 provide the parts outside the CDR3, is DTGVSQNPRHKITKRGQNVTFRCDPISEHNRLYWYRQTLGQGPEFLTYFQNEAQLEKSRLLSDRFSAERPKGSFSTLEIQRTEQGDSAMYLCASSAGQGERNQPQHFGDGTRLSIL.

The chain employs TRBV6-1 and TRBJ1-1, with D unclear. V lost 3 bases, J lost 0 bases, and 8 bases lay in between. CDR3 length equals 14 residues. Germline CDR1 MNHNS, CDR2 SASEGT. CDR3 loop: CASSEITMNTEAFF. CDR3 DNA sequence: TGTGCCAGCAGTGAGATAACTATGAACACTGAAGCTTTCTTT.

The sample holds a few counts of this clone. The J gene is TRBJ1-5, the V gene TRBV28; D is perhaps TRBD1 (6 bases). Trimming cost V 6 bases and J 4 bases, with 13 bases left between them. Looked up from germline, CDR1 is MDHEN and CDR2 is SYDVKM. The length of the CDR3 is 14 residues. The CDR3 is CASSPGHTNQPQHF. The CDR3 DNA sequence: TGTGCCAGCAGCCCGGGACACACGAATCAGCCCCAGCATTTT.

J is TRBJ2-5 and V is TRBV5-1; 7 bases align to TRBD1. Near its end, the DNA agrees better with TRBJ2-7, so the J call may be wrong. Germline lookup yields CDR1 SGHRS and CDR2 YFSETQ. The CDR3 has 15 amino acids. CDR3 in amino acids: CASSSTGTAPYEQYF. As DNA, the CDR3 is TGCGCCAGCAGCTCCACCGGGACAGCACCCTACGAGCAGTACTTC.

This chain connects TRBV5-6 to TRBJ2-1, with a possible D match to TRBD2 (7 bases). Per germline, CDR1 SGHDT and CDR2 YYEEEE. The CDR3 consists of 18 residues. V was cut by 4 bases and J by 4 bases, with 24 bases left in between. As DNA, the CDR3 is TGTGCCAGCAGCCCCTACAACGGGGGCCTAGCGGTATACAATGAGCAGTTCTTC. Protein sequence: CASSPYNGGLAVYNEQFF.

This rearrangement joins TRBV28 to TRBJ1-4, with D perhaps matching TRBD1 (5 bases). V lost 7 bases and J lost 0, with 6 bases in between. Germline V gene data show CDR1 as MDHEN and CDR2 as SYDVKM. This CDR3 comprises 13 residues. Here the CDR3 reads CASKGATNEKLFF. The CDR3 coding sequence is TGTGCCAGCAAAGGGGCAACTAATGAAAAACTGTTTTTT. The complete variable domain, with remaining parts taken from reference TRBV28 and TRBJ1-4, reads DVKVTQSSRYLVKRTGEKVFLECVQDMDHENMFWYRQDPGLGLRLIYFSYDVKMKEKGDIPEGYSVSREKKERFSLILESASTNQTSMYLCASKGATNEKLFFGSGTQLSVL.

This chain joins TRBV6-5 and TRBJ1-5, with a weak D call TRBD1 (6 bases). This CDR3 contains 15 residues. Germline V gene data show CDR1 as MNHEY and CDR2 as SVGAGI. V was clipped by 5 bases and J by 6 bases, with 17 bases between them. The CDR3: CASSAATGPFQPQHF. In DNA, the CDR3 is TGTGCCAGCAGTGCTGCGACAGGCCCGTTTCAGCCCCAGCATTTT.

The rearrangement joins TRBV28 to TRBJ1-5; 11 nucleotides line up with TRBD1. The V and J ends lost 5 bases and 7 bases, in that order; junction bases with no gene match: 7. The CDR3 loop spans 15 amino acids. Germline CDR1 reads MDHEN; CDR2 reads SYDVKM. The CDR3 nucleotides are TGTGCCAGCAGTCCGGACAGGGGGCGAGGGCAGCCCCAGCATTTT. This gives the protein CASSPDRGRGQPQHF.

This clone was seen just once. This rearrangement joins TRBV5-8 to TRBJ1-5, with 7 bases identical to TRBD1. The CDR3 extends over 13 amino acids. V trimming: 2 bases; J trimming: 5 bases; junction bases outside the gene matches: 1. The germline gives CDR1 SGHTS, CDR2 YDEGEE. CDR3 DNA: TGTGCCAGCAGCTTTCAGGGGGATCAGCCCCAGCATTTT. This sequence encodes CASSFQGDQPQHF.

The chain carries TRBV7-2 and TRBJ2-7, with D unclear. Germline CDR1 SGHTA, CDR2 FQGNSA. The length of the CDR3 is 12 residues. Trimming took off 3 bases at V and 2 bases at J, with 5 bases between the two ends. As DNA, the CDR3 is TGTGCCAGCAGCTTGGTAACCTACGAGCAGTACTTC. This encodes CASSLVTYEQYF.

The J gene is TRBJ2-5, the V gene TRBV7-8; D gene unclear. This CDR3 is 19 amino acids long. The V gene lost 2 bases and the J gene lost 5 bases, with 27 bases spanning the gap. Germline V gene data show CDR1 as SGHVS and CDR2 as FQNEAQ. CDR3 sequence: CASSLSQVRRLAKDETQYF. DNA for the CDR3: TGTGCCAGCAGCTTATCCCAAGTAAGGCGATTGGCTAAGGACGAGACCCAGTACTTC.

The chain carries TRBV27 and TRBJ2-2; D perhaps matches TRBD2 (6 bases). Germline CDR1 reads MNHEY; CDR2 reads SMNVEV (reference sequence). The CDR3 has 16 amino acids. Trimming took 8 bases from V and 8 from J, leaving 24 bases between them. As DNA, the CDR3 is TGTGCCAGCTCTAACCCCCGGACTAAAGGCTCTGGGGAGCTGTTTTTT. Residues: CASSNPRTKGSGELFF.

This chain links TRBV10-1 with TRBJ2-1, with D tentatively TRBD2 (5 bases). The CDR3 is 15 residues long. Trimming left V 5 bases short and J 6 bases short, with 17 bases between. The V gene's germline CDR1 is WNHNN and CDR2 SYGVQD (reference sequence). CDR3 region: CASSPLSRVSNEQFF. CDR3 sequence (DNA): TGCGCCAGCAGTCCTCTCTCGCGGGTCAGCAATGAGCAGTTCTTC.

The chain employs TRBV20-1 and TRBJ2-5; D gene unclear. Per germline, CDR1 DFQATT and CDR2 SNEGSKA (reference sequence). This CDR3 has 10 amino acids. Trimming stripped 7 bases from V and 3 bases from J, with 6 bases between. CDR3: CSVPKETQYF. The CDR3 DNA follows: TGCAGTGTCCCAAAAGAGACCCAGTACTTC.

The chain recombines TRBV7-9 with TRBJ2-5; 7 bases agree with TRBD2. TRBJ2-7 matches the DNA end more closely, so the J call is doubtful. The CDR3 has 16 residues. The germline CDR1 and CDR2 sequences are SEHNR and FQNEAQ (reference sequence). Here the CDR3 DNA reads TGTGCCAGCAGCTTAGCGCCTAGCGGAGAGTTCTACGAGCAGTACTTC. It yields the protein CASSLAPSGEFYEQYF.

The V and J genes are TRBV2 and TRBJ2-2; tentatively, D is TRBD1 (5 bases). Per germline, CDR1 SNHLY and CDR2 FYNNEI. The CDR3 is made up of 18 amino acids. V dropped 4 bases and J dropped 7 bases, with 25 bases sitting between them. This CDR3 is CASSVGSKSYGAFGELFF. The CDR3 bases are TGTGCCAGCAGTGTGGGATCAAAATCCTATGGGGCCTTCGGGGAGCTGTTTTTT.